What follows is one T cell receptor (beta chain) and its context. Antigen: not known. The data derive from a study of CD8 T cells in Susac syndrome. Reverse transcription of 0.5 to 1 ug RNA used random hexamers. TCRdb processed the immunoSEQ multiplex PCR reads anew with MiXCR; each CDR3 protein has one entry. The sample lists under 550,000 distinct CDR3 sequences, 75% to 90% occurring once. Findings and limits, study-wide: Regarding the TCR sequencing and HLA analysis, the study admitted that a relatively small number of individuals were involved.

The CDR3 has 12 amino acids. V lost 3 bases to trimming and J lost 8 bases, with 8 bases between them. The V gene's germline CDR1 is MNHEY and CDR2 SMNVEV (reference sequence). The chain recombines TRBV27 with TRBJ2-1; D gene ambiguous. Input material: CD8+ T cells from PBMCs. The receptor was derived from a human donor with multiple sclerosis. CDR3 sequence: CASSFGPHEQFF. The CDR3 DNA reads as TGTGCCAGCAGTTTTGGCCCCCATGAGCAGTTCTTC.